This TCR beta chain was found in a study of T cell responses to AZD1222 COVID-19 vaccine. Study findings and constraints: Vaccine-associated CD4 TCRs spanned spike, dominant at 160-218 and 743-854. Females made up more of the donors, who were largely white British, and clonal diversity may have come out too low. Only 6 or 7 individuals given AZD1222 were seropositive at baseline. Within unmutated variant regions lay the reported targets of nearly half of spike-specific TCRs.

As regards this clone: Its antigen remains unknown.

The V gene lost 6 bases and the J gene lost 6 bases, with 12 bases spanning the gap. The CDR3 covers 12 residues. Germline V gene sequence: CDR1 SNHLY, CDR2 FYNNEI. Measured with immunoSEQ multiplex PCR; TCRdb has only the in-frame clones, and not every one. This sample has approximately 100,000 clones, with less than 90% found just once. The rearrangement links TRBV2 to TRBJ2-7; D is possibly TRBD1 or TRBD2 (5 bases each). The source of this sequence is an adult in good health. The sample consisted of peripheral blood, taken on day 0 of AZD1222 vaccination. Here the CDR3 DNA reads TGTGCCAGCAGGGGGGATGTCAGCGAGCAGTACTTC. It translates to CASRGDVSEQYF. Full variable domain (remainder filled in from reference TRBV2 and TRBJ2-7): EPEVTQTPSHQVTQMGQEVILRCVPISNHLYFYWYRQILGQKVEFLVSFYNNEISEKSEIFDDQFSVERPDGSNFTLKIRSTKLEDSAMYFCASRGDVSEQYFGPGTRLTVT.